One sample yielded the 25 T cell receptor beta chains listed below, sequenced in a study of T cells in Graves' hyperthyroidism and ophthalmopathy (dated by TCRdb to the late 2010s). Library prep was done by multiplex PCR. The sequencer listed for this sample is Illumina HiSeq 2000. TCR beta CDR3 regions were amplified from RNA transcripts. The TCR CDR3 was subjected to a first round of RT-PCR using the HTBI primer set and the Qiagen OneStep RT-PCR kit. Using fastp at Q25 and MiXCR, TCRdb reprocessed the public reads and kept productive beta chains. Each record represents a unique CDR3 protein, reported with the most common genes and DNA among its rows. The sample table shows about 290,000 distinct CDR3 sequences, and about an eighth are seen once. The ten largest clones represent 7.5% to 8% of the sample. The sequenced sample consisted of blood. The receptors were sampled from a young woman with Graves' hyperthyroidism that later progressed to Graves' ophthalmopathy.

In this sample, this clonotype turned up many times. V is TRBV6-5 and J is TRBJ2-1, with TRBD2 identical over 10 bases. Germline assignment: CDR1 MNHEY and CDR2 SVGAGI. Trimming removed 2 bases from V and 4 bases from J; junction bases left unmatched: 8. This CDR3 contains 17 residues. CDR3 in DNA: TGTGCCAGCAGTTACAGCGGACTAGCGGACAAGTACAATGAGCAGTTCTTC. As protein: CASSYSGLADKYNEQFF.

This clonotype has a count of ten or more. The chain carries TRBV20-1 and TRBJ1-1; weak D call: TRBD1 (5 bases). This CDR3 spans 13 amino acids. Trimming took off 4 bases at V and 6 bases at J, with 15 bases between the two ends. Per the germline V gene, CDR1 is DFQATT and CDR2 is SNEGSKA (reference sequence). As DNA, the CDR3 is TGCAGTGCTATAGGCAGGGTGGGAGCTGAAGCTTTCTTT. Translation: CSAIGRVGAEAFF.

This clonotype was seen many times. The V gene is TRBV2, the J gene TRBJ2-1, with D possibly matching TRBD2 (6 bases). The CDR3 is made up of 15 amino acids. The V gene lost 3 bases and the J gene lost 5 bases, with 14 bases spanning the gap. The germline V gene encodes CDR1 SNHLY and CDR2 FYNNEI. CDR3 amino acids: CASSEHGTPNNEQFF. CDR3 DNA sequence: TGTGCCAGCAGTGAGCACGGGACTCCGAACAATGAGCAGTTCTTC.

This clonotype was counted only a few times. This sequence joins TRBV4-1 and TRBJ2-7; D may match TRBD1 or TRBD2 (5 bases each). The germline V gene encodes CDR1 MGHRA and CDR2 YSYEKL. The ends were cut back, 7 bases at V and 5 bases at J, with 9 bases in the middle. The CDR3 runs 11 residues. CDR3 DNA: TGCGCCAGCATGAGGGGCAACGAGCAGTACTTC. Protein sequence: CASMRGNEQYF.

This clonotype was seen once. At one end the junction does not follow the germline gene, possibly because of a read error. This rearrangement joins TRBV11-2 to TRBJ1-3, with D perhaps matching TRBD1 (6 bases). The CDR3 runs 15 residues. Per germline, CDR1 SGHAT and CDR2 FQNNGV. CDR3 in amino acids: CASSAAGVTGSTIYF. The CDR3 DNA sequence: TGTGCCAGCAGCGCGGCAGGGGTTACTGGAAGCACCATATATTTT. Full variable domain (outside the CDR3, taken from reference TRBV11-2 and TRBJ1-3): EAGVAQSPRYKIIEKRQSVAFWCNPISGHATLYWYQQILGQGPKLLIQFQNNGVVDDSQLPKDRFSAERLKGVDSTLKIQPAKLEDSAVYLCASSAAGVTGSTIYFGEGSWLTVV.

This clonotype turned up a few times. The chain carries TRBV15 and TRBJ1-2; 8 positions match TRBD1. The CDR3 has 13 residues. The V segment lost 2 bases and the J segment 6 bases; nucleotides outside the gene matches: 2. Germline assignment: CDR1 LNHNV and CDR2 YYDKDF (reference sequence). The CDR3 spells CATSRQGADGYTF. CDR3 sequence (DNA): TGTGCCACCAGCAGACAGGGGGCGGATGGCTACACCTTC.

The table lists this clonotype with many counts. The rearrangement joins TRBV7-3 to TRBJ2-3, with a tentative D call TRBD2 (5 bases). Germline loops: CDR1 SGHTA, CDR2 FQGTGA. V was clipped by 0 bases and J by 1 base, with 11 bases between them. The CDR3 is 16 residues long. The CDR3 region is CASSLTAEAGTDTQYF. The CDR3 DNA is TGTGCCAGCAGCTTAACGGCGGAGGCGGGCACAGATACGCAGTATTTT.

This clonotype was observed a few times. V and J are TRBV4-3 and TRBJ2-6; D unresolved. CDR1 is LGHNA, CDR2 YSLEER, per germline. The CDR3 is 15 residues long. Deletions cut 1 base from V and 0 bases from J, with 4 bases between. CDR3 DNA sequence: TGCGCCAGCAGCCAAGGGAACTCTGGGGCCAACGTCCTGACTTTC. This translates into CASSQGNSGANVLTF.

CDR3 amino acids: CASSHPGASYEQYF. CDR3 in DNA: TGTGCCAGCAGCCATCCTGGAGCCTCCTACGAGCAGTACTTC. J is TRBJ2-7 and V is TRBV14, with D unclear. The CDR3 runs to 14 residues. CDR1 is SGHDN, CDR2 FVKESK, per germline. Trimming cost V 3 bases and J 0 bases, with 9 bases left between them.

In its sample, this clonotype was seen many times. V usage is TRBV29-1 and J usage is TRBJ2-3, with a possible D match to TRBD1 (5 bases). The CDR3 contains 12 residues. Trimming left V 7 bases short and J 4 bases short, with 12 bases between. The V gene's germline CDR1 is SQVTM and CDR2 ANQGSEA. The CDR3 sequence is CSARVMADTQYF. CDR3 nucleotides: TGCAGCGCCAGGGTTATGGCAGATACGCAGTATTTT.

This clonotype was observed a handful of times. This chain joins TRBV24-1 and TRBJ2-5, with D uncertain. The CDR3 is made up of 14 amino acids. Germline CDR1 and CDR2: KGHDR and SFDVKD. V was pared by 1 base and J by 2 bases, with 7 bases between. The CDR3 DNA sequence: TGTGCCACCAGTGATTTCTCCCCACAAGAGACCCAGTACTTC. Its protein is CATSDFSPQETQYF.

The chain is built from TRBV11-3 and TRBJ1-4, with 7 nucleotides matching TRBD1. J lost 0 bases, V lost 6 bases, and 7 bases had no gene match. Germline-derived CDR1 and CDR2 are SGHNT and YENEEA. The CDR3 consists of 16 residues. The CDR3 nucleotides read TGTGCCAGCAGACCGGGACAGCTTGCAACTAATGAAAAACTGTTTTTT. Protein product: CASRPGQLATNEKLFF.

Remarks on this clonotype: One base away lies a much larger clone, so this may be a sequencing read error. The CDR3 does not close with the conserved phenylalanine or tryptophan, likely indicating a read error. The V and J genes are TRBV19 and TRBJ1-5; D uncertain. The CDR3 runs 15 residues. Germline V gene sequence: CDR1 LNHDA, CDR2 SQIVND (reference sequence). V lost 6 bases and J 2 bases, leaving 14 bases between the germline ends. The CDR3 DNA reads TGTGCCAGTAGGAGTCGATGGGGTGGCAATCAGCCCCAGCATCTT. It specifies CASRSRWGGNQPQHL.

This clonotype was counted at least ten times. The chain uses TRBV18 and TRBJ2-7, with D possibly TRBD2 on 6 matching bases. This CDR3 has 14 residues. Germline lookup yields CDR1 KGHSH and CDR2 LQKENI. The V and J ends lost 1 base and 2 bases respectively, with 9 bases between them. The CDR3 protein is CASSPRGLPYEQYF. In DNA, the CDR3 is TGTGCCAGCTCACCACGGGGACTCCCCTACGAGCAGTACTTC.

In this sample, this clonotype turned up many times. The genes are TRBV27 and TRBJ2-7, with TRBD1 matching 9 bases. The CDR3 runs to 15 residues. Germline CDR1 and CDR2: MNHEY and SMNVEV (reference sequence). V lost 4 bases to trimming and J lost 5 bases; unmatched junction nucleotides: 9. CDR3 residues: CASSSGGQGFDEQYF. In DNA, the CDR3 is TGTGCCAGCAGTTCAGGGGGACAGGGATTCGACGAGCAGTACTTC.

This clonotype appeared many times. This chain connects TRBV28 to TRBJ1-2; possibly TRBD1 for D (5 bases). This CDR3 spans 13 amino acids. Trimming removed 6 bases at V and 6 bases at J, with 14 bases between. Germline values: CDR1 MDHEN, CDR2 SYDVKM. For the CDR3, the DNA is TGTGCCAGCAGGATATATGGGGGGGATGGCTACACCTTC. As protein: CASRIYGGDGYTF.

The table lists this clonotype with many counts. The chain uses TRBV7-9 and TRBJ1-2; 7 bases agree with TRBD1. V dropped 5 bases and J dropped 4; count of bases not matched to a gene: 10. The CDR3 extends over 15 amino acids. Germline V gene data show CDR1 as SEHNR and CDR2 as FQNEAQ (reference sequence). CDR3 sequence reads: CASSPSSQGIYGYTF. CDR3 DNA: TGTGCCAGCAGCCCCAGCTCACAGGGGATCTATGGCTACACCTTC.

This clonotype was seen many times. The chain couples TRBV30 to TRBJ1-1; D is unresolved. Germline CDR1 GTSNPN, CDR2 SVGIG (reference sequence). The CDR3 contains 12 residues. The V end lost 0 bases, the J end lost 5 bases, and 7 bases lay between the germline ends. CDR3 bases: TGTGCCTGGAGTGTACTCTCAACTGAAGCTTTCTTT. Translating it yields CAWSVLSTEAFF. Combining the CDR3 with reference TRBV30 and TRBJ1-1 gives the whole variable domain SQTIHQWPATLVQPVGSPLSLECTVEGTSNPNLYWYRQAAGRGLQLLFYSVGIGQISSEVPQNLSASRPQDRQFILSSKKLLLSDSGFYLCAWSVLSTEAFFGQGTRLTVV.

As concerns this clonotype: A much larger clone is a single base away; this may be a read error. The rearrangement joins TRBV12-3 or TRBV12-4 to TRBJ2-7; 8 positions match TRBD2. The CDR3 spans 18 residues. J was trimmed by 6 bases and V by 1 base; bases with no gene match: 17. CDR3 sequence reads: CASSLGTMSGGPLLEQYF. Here the CDR3 DNA reads TGTGCCAGCAGTTTAGGGACGATGTCGGGAGGGCCATTGCTCGAGCAGTACTTC.

This clonotype was observed at least ten times. This chain uses TRBV12-3 or TRBV12-4 with TRBJ2-7, with 9 nucleotides matching TRBD2. This CDR3 has 15 residues. Trimming cost V 5 bases and J 3 bases; bases outside gene matches: 8. CDR3 loop: CASSPRLAEIYEQYF. The CDR3 DNA sequence: TGTGCCAGCAGTCCCAGACTAGCGGAAATCTACGAGCAGTACTTC.

This clonotype was seen many times. V is TRBV9 and J is TRBJ1-2; D gene unclear. Germline V CDR1 and CDR2: SGDLS, YYNGEE. This CDR3 is built from 13 residues. Trimming took 1 base from V and 3 from J, leaving 7 bases between them. In nucleotides, the CDR3 is TGTGCCAGCAGCGTAAGTCCAGACTATGGCTACACCTTC. As protein: CASSVSPDYGYTF.

The chain is built from TRBV4-3 and TRBJ1-5; tentatively, D is TRBD1 (6 bases). Trimming left V 3 bases short and J 5 bases short, with 17 bases between. Germline V gives CDR1 LGHNA, CDR2 YSLEER. The CDR3 length is 16 residues. The chain's CDR3 is CASSHSLTGEYQPQHF. The DNA of the CDR3 is TGCGCCAGCAGCCACTCTTTGACAGGAGAATATCAGCCCCAGCATTTT.

In its sample, this clonotype was seen many times. The chain has TRBV20-1 and TRBJ2-1; a possible D gene is TRBD2 (5 bases). Germline V CDR1 and CDR2: DFQATT, SNEGSKA (reference sequence). The V end was cut by 2 bases, the J end by 10 bases, with 18 bases between. CDR3 size: 14 residues. The CDR3 DNA reads TGCAGTGCTAGATTACTAGAGGATTATGGGGAGCAGTTCTTC. Amino acids: CSARLLEDYGEQFF.

This clonotype was seen a few times. For the CDR3, the DNA is TGTGCCAGCAGTGAAACGGGGGCCGAGCAGTACTTC. Translated: CASSETGAEQYF. V and J are TRBV2 and TRBJ2-7; possibly TRBD1 or TRBD2 for D (6 bases each). The germline CDR1 and CDR2 sequences are SNHLY and FYNNEI. V dropped 2 bases and J dropped 6 bases, with 8 bases sitting between them. This CDR3 comprises 12 residues.

Ten or more counts support this clonotype. The chain employs TRBV2 and TRBJ2-7, with D tentatively TRBD1 or TRBD2 (5 bases each). This CDR3 region has 13 residues. The germline CDR1 and CDR2 sequences are SNHLY and FYNNEI. V was pared by 6 bases and J by 2 bases, with 11 bases between. CDR3 region: CASSWDGTYEQYF. The CDR3 DNA sequence: TGTGCCAGCAGCTGGGACGGTACCTACGAGCAGTACTTC.